Each of the 23 T cell receptor beta chains below was sequenced from the same sample in a study of T cells in Graves' hyperthyroidism and ophthalmopathy. Regions amplified from RNA transcripts were the TCR beta CDR3 regions. The HTBI primer set served for first-round RT-PCR of the TCR CDR3. TCRdb re-analysed the multiplex PCR reads in MiXCR, keeping a single row per CDR3 protein. The data contain nearly 600,000 distinct CDR3 sequences, over 11% of them seen just once; the ten biggest clones take up roughly 5.5%. Sequenced sample: blood. The source is a young woman with Graves' hyperthyroidism that later progressed to Graves' ophthalmopathy.

This clonotype was observed at least ten times. The rearrangement joins TRBV30 to TRBJ2-2; D remains ambiguous. The CDR3 covers 12 residues. Trimming cost V 8 bases and J 1 base, with 8 bases left between them. CDR1 and CDR2 (germline): GTSNPN, SVGIG (reference sequence). In DNA, the CDR3 is TGTGCCACCAGCCGGAACACCGGGGAGCTGTTTTTT. Residues: CATSRNTGELFF.

This clonotype was detected many times. The chain uses TRBV27 and TRBJ2-3; the D gene is possibly TRBD1 (6 bases). Per the germline V gene, CDR1 is MNHEY and CDR2 is SMNVEV (reference sequence). This CDR3 region has 18 residues. Trimming took 7 bases from V and 3 from J, leaving 26 bases between them. CDR3 sequence reads: CASNITPLTGLATDTQYF. For the CDR3, the DNA is TGTGCCAGCAACATTACCCCATTAACAGGGCTAGCAACAGATACGCAGTATTTT.

This clonotype appeared a few times. A read error may be the cause here, since a much bigger clone is one base away. V is TRBV20-1 and J is TRBJ2-7; perhaps TRBD1 as D (5 bases). The germline V gene encodes CDR1 DFQATT and CDR2 SNEGSKA (reference sequence). V lost 1 base, J lost 6 bases, and 22 bases lay in between. CDR3 length: 16 residues. The CDR3 reads CSARARGIARRGEQYF. The CDR3 bases are TGCAGTGCTAGAGCAAGGGGCATCGCCCGGCGCGGCGAGCAGTACTTC.

The rearrangement joins TRBV5-1 to TRBJ2-3; maybe TRBD2 (5 bases). Trimming shortened V by 0 bases and J by 7 bases, and 12 bases separated the two germline ends. The CDR3 extends over 14 amino acids. In germline, CDR1 is SGHRS, CDR2 YFSETQ. The DNA of the CDR3 is TGCGCCAGCAGCTTGGGAGGCGGGCCTCATACGCAGTATTTT. Translated, it gives CASSLGGGPHTQYF.

This clonotype was recorded at least ten times. The gene calls are TRBV12-3 or TRBV12-4 and TRBJ2-1; D is ambiguous. The V and J ends lost 6 bases and 3 bases respectively, with 15 bases between them. The CDR3 sequence is 15 residues long. CDR3 bases: TGTGCCAGCAGCTTCGCGGATAGAGTCTACAATGAGCAGTTCTTC. It yields the protein CASSFADRVYNEQFF.

Ten or more counts support this clonotype. The gene calls are TRBV12-3 or TRBV12-4 and TRBJ1-2; no firm D call. The CDR3 contains 13 residues. V gave up 6 bases and J gave up 5 bases, with 13 bases separating them. This CDR3 is CASRPTEQYGYTF. CDR3 bases: TGTGCCAGCAGACCCACGGAGCAGTATGGCTACACCTTC.

This clonotype showed up many times. The chain links TRBV6-2 or TRBV6-3 to TRBJ1-2, with a possible D match to TRBD1 (6 bases). Trimming left V 5 bases short and J 3 bases short, with 10 bases between. Germline V gene data show CDR1 as MNHEY and CDR2 as SVGEGT. The length of the CDR3 is 13 residues. As DNA, the CDR3 is TGTGCCAGCAGTAACGAGGGGGACTATGGCTACACCTTC. Its protein is CASSNEGDYGYTF.

The sample holds many counts of this clonotype. The chain recombines TRBV28 with TRBJ1-2, with 8 bases matching TRBD1. Germline lookup yields CDR1 MDHEN and CDR2 SYDVKM. The V gene end was trimmed by 4 bases and the J gene end by 4 bases; junction bases not matched to a gene: 5. The CDR3 is made up of 14 amino acids. The CDR3 DNA is TGTGCCAGCAGTTCCAACAGGGGGGTCTATGGCTACACCTTC. As protein: CASSSNRGVYGYTF.

The gene calls are TRBV14 and TRBJ2-5; D is perhaps TRBD2 (6 bases). The CDR3 is 16 residues long. Germline CDR1 reads SGHDN; CDR2 reads FVKESK. With 4 bases removed from V and 1 base from J, the gap between germline ends came to 16 bases. CDR3 in amino acids: CASSLYSGTFQETQYF. The CDR3 DNA reads as TGTGCCAGCAGCCTTTACTCCGGGACTTTCCAAGAGACCCAGTACTTC.

This clonotype was observed many times. The rearrangement joins TRBV20-1 to TRBJ1-2; D perhaps matches TRBD1 (5 bases). The CDR3 is 13 amino acids. The V gene's germline CDR1 is DFQATT and CDR2 SNEGSKA (reference sequence). The V end lost 7 bases, the J end lost 3 bases, and 15 bases lay between the germline ends. CDR3 sequence reads: CSVGPSGDYGYTF. In nucleotides, the CDR3 is TGCAGTGTTGGACCGTCGGGGGACTATGGCTACACCTTC.

With regard to this clonotype: This may stem from a read error, because a much larger clone lies one nucleotide away. The J gene is TRBJ1-5, the V gene TRBV2; tentatively, D is TRBD1 (5 bases). The CDR3 length is 13 residues. CDR1 and CDR2 from the germline V gene are SNHLY and FYNNEI. The CDR3 region has the DNA TGTGCCAGCAGTCAGGGAAACAATCAGCCCCAGCGTTTT. It translates to CASSQGNNQPQRF.

As regards this clonotype: With a much larger clone just one base away, this may be a read error. This rearrangement joins TRBV9 to TRBJ2-2; D possibly corresponds to TRBD2 (5 bases). Germline values: CDR1 SGDLS, CDR2 YYNGEE. The CDR3 runs 17 residues. The CDR3 DNA reads TGTGCCAGCAGCGTAGGAGGGCGGCGGGCAGGCACCCGGGAGCTGTTTTTT. Its protein product is CASSVGGRRAGTRELFF.

This clonotype was found a few times. The chain links TRBV20-1 to TRBJ2-7, with a tentative D call TRBD1 (6 bases). The CDR3 is made up of 15 amino acids. V gave up 5 bases and J gave up 5 bases, with 22 bases separating them. Germline lookup yields CDR1 DFQATT and CDR2 SNEGSKA (reference sequence). Here the CDR3 reads CSAPDYTGSRNEQYF. DNA for the CDR3: TGCAGTGCTCCGGATTACACAGGGTCGAGGAACGAGCAGTACTTC.

The sample holds many counts of this clonotype. J is TRBJ1-3 and V is TRBV28; D not resolved. This CDR3 comprises 18 residues. Germline CDR1 reads MDHEN; CDR2 reads SYDVKM. The germline V and J ends were trimmed by 6 bases and 0 bases, with 21 bases remaining between them. Written as DNA, the CDR3 is TGTGCCAGCAGCCCGCCGGGCATGGATCTTCACTCTGGAAACACCATATATTTT. Translated, it gives CASSPPGMDLHSGNTIYF.

This clonotype occurred a few times. V is TRBV28 and J is TRBJ1-1; TRBD1 agrees at 11 bases. The J segment lost 5 bases and the V segment lost 2 bases, leaving 4 bases of the junction unmatched. The CDR3 is made up of 15 amino acids. Germline CDR1 and CDR2: MDHEN and SYDVKM. CDR3 DNA: TGTGCCAGCAGTTTAATGGGACAGGGGGTAACTGAAGCTTTCTTT. Translated, it gives CASSLMGQGVTEAFF.

This clonotype was counted ten times or more. The V call is TRBV2, the J call TRBJ1-5, with 7 nucleotides matching TRBD1. Germline CDR1 is SNHLY and CDR2 is FYNNEI. J lost 4 bases, V lost 8 bases, and 11 bases had no gene match. The CDR3 runs to 15 residues. This chain's CDR3 is CASQTGNGGNQPQHF. The DNA for the CDR3 is TGTGCCAGCCAGACAGGGAATGGGGGAAATCAGCCCCAGCATTTT.

The chain is built from TRBV9 and TRBJ2-6, with 8 bases that match TRBD1. Germline assignment: CDR1 SGDLS and CDR2 YYNGEE. The CDR3 runs 18 residues. V was pared by 0 bases and J by 1 base, with 6 bases of the junction left unmatched. CDR3 sequence reads: CASSVAPRGHSGANVLTF. CDR3 nucleotides: TGTGCCAGCAGCGTAGCTCCCAGGGGGCATTCTGGGGCCAACGTCCTGACTTTC.

The gene calls are TRBV24-1 and TRBJ2-4; 9 bases align to TRBD1. Germline lookup yields CDR1 KGHDR and CDR2 SFDVKD. V was pared by 2 bases and J by 8 bases, with 3 bases of the junction left unmatched. CDR3 length: 14 amino acids. The CDR3 DNA sequence: TGTGCCACCAGTGATTCCAGGACAGGGGACATTCAGTACTTC. Protein sequence: CATSDSRTGDIQYF.

This clonotype was found many times. V gene TRBV11-3 combines with J gene TRBJ1-2; D remains ambiguous. Per the germline V gene, CDR1 is SGHNT and CDR2 is YENEEA. This CDR3 has 15 residues. Trimming pared 4 bases from V and 8 bases from J, leaving 20 bases between. DNA of the CDR3: TGTGCCAGCAGCTCCTATAAGGACGGCGGATACGGCTACACCTTC. Protein sequence: CASSSYKDGGYGYTF.

This clonotype occurred many times. The junction and the germline gene differ at one end; a read error may be behind it. DNA for the CDR3: TGCGCCAGCAGCTCCGGGACAGTAAATTCACCCCTCCACTTT. Translation gives CASSSGTVNSPLHF. This chain uses TRBV19 with TRBJ1-6; 7 bases fit TRBD1. Germline V lookup: CDR1 LNHDA, CDR2 SQIVND (reference sequence). This CDR3 has 14 amino acids.

In this sample, this clonotype turned up many times. The chain combines TRBV7-2 with TRBJ1-1, with D uncertain. Germline V gives CDR1 SGHTA, CDR2 FQGNSA. Trimming left V 5 bases short and J 7 bases short, with 14 bases between. CDR3 length equals 13 residues. In nucleotides, the CDR3 is TGTGCCAGCAGCACCGCCGTAGGGATTGAAGCTTTCTTT. Its translation: CASSTAVGIEAFF.

Comments on this clonotype: The junction departs from the called germline gene at one end, perhaps through a read error. The chain is built from TRBV4-2 and TRBJ1-1; 11 bases fit TRBD1. The CDR3 is made up of 17 amino acids. Germline-derived CDR1 and CDR2 are LGHNA and YNFKEQ. This CDR3 is CVSSQDGGQGVLYQAFF. The CDR3, as DNA: TGTGTCAGCAGCCAAGATGGGGGACAGGGGGTCCTGTACCAAGCTTTCTTT.

This clonotype was observed many times. The chain recombines TRBV24-1 with TRBJ1-5; D is undetermined. The CDR3 is made up of 13 amino acids. Germline assignment: CDR1 KGHDR and CDR2 SFDVKD. V was shortened by 5 bases and J by 2 bases, with 6 bases between the two germline ends. The CDR3 region is CATSAGGNQPQHF. The CDR3 DNA reads as TGTGCCACCAGTGCCGGGGGCAATCAGCCCCAGCATTTT.